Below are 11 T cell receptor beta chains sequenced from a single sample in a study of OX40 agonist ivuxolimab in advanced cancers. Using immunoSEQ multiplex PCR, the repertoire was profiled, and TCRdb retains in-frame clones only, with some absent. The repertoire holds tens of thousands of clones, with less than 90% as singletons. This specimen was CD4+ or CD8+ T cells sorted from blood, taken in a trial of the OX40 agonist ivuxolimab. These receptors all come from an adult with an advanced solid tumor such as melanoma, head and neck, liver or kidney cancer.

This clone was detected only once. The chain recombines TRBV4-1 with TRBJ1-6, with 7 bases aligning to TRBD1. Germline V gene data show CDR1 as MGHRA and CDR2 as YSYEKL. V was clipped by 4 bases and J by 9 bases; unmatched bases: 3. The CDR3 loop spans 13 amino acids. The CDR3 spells CASSRQGASPLHF. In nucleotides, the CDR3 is TGCGCCAGCAGCCGACAGGGAGCTTCACCCCTCCACTTT.

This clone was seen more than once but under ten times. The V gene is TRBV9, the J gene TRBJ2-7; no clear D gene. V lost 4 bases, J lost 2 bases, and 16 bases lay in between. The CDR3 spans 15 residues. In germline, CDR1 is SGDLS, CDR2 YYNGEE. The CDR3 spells CASSPPFGRTYEQYF. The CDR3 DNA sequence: TGTGCCAGCAGCCCCCCCTTTGGCAGAACCTACGAGCAGTACTTC.

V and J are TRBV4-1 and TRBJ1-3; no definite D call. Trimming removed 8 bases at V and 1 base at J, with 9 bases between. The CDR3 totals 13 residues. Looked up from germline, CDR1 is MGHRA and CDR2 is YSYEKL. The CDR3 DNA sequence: TGCGCCAGCTCTATTATATCTGGAAACACCATATATTTT. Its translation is CASSIISGNTIYF.

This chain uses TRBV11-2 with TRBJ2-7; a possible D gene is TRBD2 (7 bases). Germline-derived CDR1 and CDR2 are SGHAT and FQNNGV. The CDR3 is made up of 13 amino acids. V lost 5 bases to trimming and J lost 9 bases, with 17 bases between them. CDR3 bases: TGTGCCAGCAGCCCTGGGGGGGGCGAAGGGCAGTACTTC. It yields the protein CASSPGGGEGQYF.

CDR3: CATTGTSGSGYEQYF. Here the CDR3 DNA reads TGTGCCACCACCGGGACTAGCGGGAGCGGATACGAGCAGTACTTC. The gene calls are TRBV28 and TRBJ2-7; TRBD2 aligns across 14 bases. Germline V CDR1 and CDR2: MDHEN, SYDVKM. The CDR3 length is 15 residues. V lost 10 bases, J lost 4 bases, and 9 bases stayed unmatched.

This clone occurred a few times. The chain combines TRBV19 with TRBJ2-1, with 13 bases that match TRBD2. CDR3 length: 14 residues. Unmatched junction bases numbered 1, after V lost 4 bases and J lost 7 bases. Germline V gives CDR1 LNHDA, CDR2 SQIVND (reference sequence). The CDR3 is CASSRGLAGNEQFF. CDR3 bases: TGTGCCAGTAGTAGGGGACTAGCGGGAAATGAGCAGTTCTTC.

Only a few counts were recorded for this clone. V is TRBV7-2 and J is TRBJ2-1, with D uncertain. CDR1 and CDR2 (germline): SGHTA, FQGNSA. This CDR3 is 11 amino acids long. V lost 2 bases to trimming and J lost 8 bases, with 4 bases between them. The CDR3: CASSLTDEQFF. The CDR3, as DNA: TGTGCCAGCAGCTTAACCGATGAGCAGTTCTTC. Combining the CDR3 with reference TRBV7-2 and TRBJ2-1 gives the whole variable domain GAGVSQSPSNKVTEKGKDVELRCDPISGHTALYWYRQSLGQGLEFLIYFQGNSAPDKSGLPSDRFSAERTGGSVSTLTIQRTQQEDSAVYLCASSLTDEQFFGPGTRLTVL.

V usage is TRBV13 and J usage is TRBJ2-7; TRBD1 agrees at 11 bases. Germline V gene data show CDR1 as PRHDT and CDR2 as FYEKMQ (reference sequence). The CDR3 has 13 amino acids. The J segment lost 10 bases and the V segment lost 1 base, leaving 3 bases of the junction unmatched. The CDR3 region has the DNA TGTGCCAGCAGCTTAGCGGGACAGGGGGGCCAGTACTTC. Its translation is CASSLAGQGGQYF.

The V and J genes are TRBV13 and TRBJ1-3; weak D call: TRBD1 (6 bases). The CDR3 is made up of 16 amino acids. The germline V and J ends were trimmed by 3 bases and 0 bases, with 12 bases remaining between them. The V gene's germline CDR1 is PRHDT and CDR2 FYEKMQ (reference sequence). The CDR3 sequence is CASSLGGQRSGNTIYF. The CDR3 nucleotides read TGTGCCAGCAGCTTGGGGGGCCAGCGCTCTGGAAACACCATATATTTT.

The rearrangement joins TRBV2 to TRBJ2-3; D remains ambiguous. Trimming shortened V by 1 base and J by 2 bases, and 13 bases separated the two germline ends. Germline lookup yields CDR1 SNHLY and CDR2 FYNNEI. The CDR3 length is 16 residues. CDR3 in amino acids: CASSEGLNLNTDTQYF. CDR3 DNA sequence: TGTGCCAGCAGTGAAGGGTTGAATTTGAACACAGATACGCAGTATTTT.

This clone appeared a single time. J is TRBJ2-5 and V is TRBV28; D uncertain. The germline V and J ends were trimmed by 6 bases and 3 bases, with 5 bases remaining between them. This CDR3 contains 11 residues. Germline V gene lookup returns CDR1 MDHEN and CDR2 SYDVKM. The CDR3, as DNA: TGTGCCAGCAGCCCGGAAGAGACCCAGTACTTC. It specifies CASSPEETQYF.